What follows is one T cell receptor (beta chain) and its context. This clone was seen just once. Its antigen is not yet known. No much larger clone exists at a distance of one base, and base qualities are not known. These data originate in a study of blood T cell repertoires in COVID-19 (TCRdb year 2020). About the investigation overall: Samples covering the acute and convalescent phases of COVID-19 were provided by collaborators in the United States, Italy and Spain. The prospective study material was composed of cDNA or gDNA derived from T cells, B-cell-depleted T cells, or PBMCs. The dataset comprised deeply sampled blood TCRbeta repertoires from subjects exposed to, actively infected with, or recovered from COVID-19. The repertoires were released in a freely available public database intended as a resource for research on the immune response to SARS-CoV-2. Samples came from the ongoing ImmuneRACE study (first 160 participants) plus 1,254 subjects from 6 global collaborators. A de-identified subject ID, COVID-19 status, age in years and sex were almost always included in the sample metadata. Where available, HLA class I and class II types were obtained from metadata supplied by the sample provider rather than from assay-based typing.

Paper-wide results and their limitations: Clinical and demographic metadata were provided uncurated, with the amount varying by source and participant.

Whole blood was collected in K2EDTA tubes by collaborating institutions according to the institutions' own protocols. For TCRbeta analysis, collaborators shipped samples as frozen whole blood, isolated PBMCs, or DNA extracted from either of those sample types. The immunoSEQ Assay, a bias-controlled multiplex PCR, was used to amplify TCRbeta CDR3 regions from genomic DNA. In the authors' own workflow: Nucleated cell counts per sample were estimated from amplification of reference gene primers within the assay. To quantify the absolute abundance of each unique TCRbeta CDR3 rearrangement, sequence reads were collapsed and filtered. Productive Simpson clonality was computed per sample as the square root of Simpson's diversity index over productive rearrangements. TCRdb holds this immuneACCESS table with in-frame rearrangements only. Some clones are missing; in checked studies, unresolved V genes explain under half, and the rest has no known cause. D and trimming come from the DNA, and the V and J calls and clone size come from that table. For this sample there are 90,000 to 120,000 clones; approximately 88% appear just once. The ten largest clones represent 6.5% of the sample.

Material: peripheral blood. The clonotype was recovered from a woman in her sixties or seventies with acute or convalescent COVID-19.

The DNA sequence is as follows: TGTGCCAGCAGCTTAGGAAGGACTAGCGGGAGAAGAGTTGAGCAGTTCTTC. Protein translation: CASSLGRTSGRRVEQFF. The rearranged segments are TRBV13 and TRBJ2-1, with 13 bases aligning to TRBD2. Inclusive of the bounding cysteine and phenylalanine, the CDR3 is 17 residues long. The read is trimmed to its CDR3 DNA, 51 bases read in frame from base 1. CDR1 is given as PRHDT and CDR2 as FYEKMQ, both from the germline V gene (reference sequence). Ends trimmed: V by 0 bases, J by 9 bases; bases unmatched to a gene: 8.